This TCR beta chain is drawn from a study of T cells in Graves' hyperthyroidism and ophthalmopathy. Broader study findings: From stable hyperthyroidism, ophthalmopathy was separated by a 13 V-J model.

This clonotype came up a few times. Its antigen is as yet unknown. This CDR3 spans 14 amino acids. CDR1 SGHDN and CDR2 FVKESK come from the germline V gene. The germline V and J ends were trimmed by 1 base and 5 bases, with 9 bases remaining between them. Uncontrolled infection, other autoimmune disease, pregnancy or lactation disqualified patients from enrolment. Together with thyroid ultrasound, orbital computed tomography, serum thyroxine and TRAb, clinical symptoms were used for diagnoses. Extraction of PBMCs used roughly 10 ml of fresh peripheral blood. The CDR3 regions of TCR beta were amplified from RNA transcripts. A set of HTBI primers served as the primers for a first-round RT-PCR of the TCR CDR3. TCRdb re-called the multiplex PCR reads through MiXCR, storing one row per CDR3 protein. The sample carries about 200,000 distinct CDR3 sequences, about 17% recorded once.

The rearrangement joins TRBV14 to TRBJ2-4; possibly TRBD2 for D (5 bases). Sequencing was carried out using blood. This receptor was taken from a middle-aged man with Graves' hyperthyroidism. The CDR3 here is CASSQAGYQNIQYF. The DNA of the CDR3 is TGTGCCAGCAGCCAAGCGGGATACCAAAACATTCAGTACTTC.